One sample yielded the 28 T cell receptor beta chains listed below, sequenced in a study of shared clonotypes between healthy human individuals. CD8 cells regarded as naive lacked CD45RO, were positively chosen for CCR7, and omitted terminally differentiated effector memory CD45RA+ cells. Libraries were prepared by immunoSEQ multiplex PCR; TCRdb keeps only in-frame clonotypes and omits some of them. The top ten clones hold less than 2% of a sample with approximately 2,000,000 clones, around 93% of them seen once. The sequenced sample consisted of naive CD8+ T cells from PBMCs. The receptors originated from a man between 18 and 35 years old in good health. Some clones in this sample may be carry-over from other donors' samples.

With respect to this clone: Other DNA sequences of this sample code for an identical CDR3. The CDR3 DNA reads TGTGCCAGCAGGGATTCCTACGAGCAGTACTTC. Amino acid sequence: CASRDSYEQYF. The V and J genes are TRBV27 and TRBJ2-7; D unclear. This CDR3 spans 11 amino acids. Germline V gene data show CDR1 as MNHEY and CDR2 as SMNVEV (reference sequence). V dropped 6 bases and J dropped 1 base, with 4 bases sitting between them.

The CDR3 region is CASSLLVLEGASEAFF. The CDR3 DNA reads as TGTGCCAGCAGTTTATTAGTGTTGGAGGGGGCGAGTGAAGCTTTCTTT. The chain links TRBV28 to TRBJ1-1, with TRBD1 matching over 7 bases. The CDR3 is made up of 16 amino acids. Germline lookup yields CDR1 MDHEN and CDR2 SYDVKM. The trim removed 1 base at V and 7 bases at J, leaving 12 bases unmatched.

CDR3 coding DNA: TGCGCCAGCAGCCACGCCGGGACTAGCGCCTACGAGCAGTACTTC. Its protein is CASSHAGTSAYEQYF. The chain recombines TRBV4-1 with TRBJ2-7; TRBD2 agrees at 10 bases. Germline V gene data show CDR1 as MGHRA and CDR2 as YSYEKL. This CDR3 contains 15 residues. V lost 3 bases to trimming and J lost 2 bases; unmatched junction nucleotides: 4.

The chain recombines TRBV13 with TRBJ2-5; the match to TRBD1 covers 11 bases. Germline CDR1 and CDR2: PRHDT and FYEKMQ (reference sequence). CDR3 length equals 12 residues. The ends lost 5 bases at V and 13 bases at J; junction bases unmatched: 6. CDR3 nucleotide sequence: TGTGCCAGCAGCGGAGGACAGGGGGCCCTGTACTTC. Protein sequence: CASSGGQGALYF.

The V gene is TRBV15, the J gene TRBJ2-6, with D possibly TRBD2 on 6 matching bases. V dropped 4 bases and J dropped 1 base, with 14 bases sitting between them. Germline CDR1 LNHNV, CDR2 YYDKDF (reference sequence). The CDR3 contains 17 residues. CDR3 coding DNA: TGTGCCACCAGCATCGGGAGAATGGTTTCTGGGGCCAACGTCCTGACTTTC. It codes for CATSIGRMVSGANVLTF. The variable domain in full, completed from reference TRBV15 and TRBJ2-6, reads DAMVIQNPRYQVTQFGKPVTLSCSQTLNHNVMYWYQQKSSQAPKLLFHYYDKDFNNEADTPDNFQSRRPNTSFCFLDIRSPGLGDTAMYLCATSIGRMVSGANVLTFGAGSRLTVL.

The chain carries TRBV27 and TRBJ1-2; no firm D call. V was shortened by 4 bases and J by 0 bases, with 12 bases between the two germline ends. This CDR3 has 15 amino acids. Per the germline V gene, CDR1 is MNHEY and CDR2 is SMNVEV (reference sequence). The chain's CDR3 is CASSSGRTPNYGYTF. CDR3 bases: TGTGCCAGCAGTTCCGGGAGGACCCCTAACTATGGCTACACCTTC.

Note on this clone: Other DNA sequences within the sample encode an identical CDR3. This chain joins TRBV10-1 and TRBJ2-1; D is unclear. The CDR3 runs to 12 residues. Per the germline V gene, CDR1 is WNHNN and CDR2 is SYGVQD (reference sequence). Trimming took off 4 bases at V and 2 bases at J, with 3 bases between the two ends. DNA for the CDR3: TGCGCCAGCAGTGGCACCTACAATGAGCAGTTCTTC. Translated: CASSGTYNEQFF.

In this sample, this clone turned up once. The genes are TRBV5-1 and TRBJ2-3; 7 nucleotides align to TRBD1. Trimming cost V 9 bases and J 4 bases; bases outside gene matches: 11. Per germline, CDR1 SGHRS and CDR2 YFSETQ. CDR3 size: 14 residues. The CDR3, as DNA: TGCGCCACCAGGGGAGAGGGGGCGGCAGATACGCAGTATTTT. Protein: CATRGEGAADTQYF.

The count of this clone is one. The chain carries TRBV7-9 and TRBJ2-3, with a tentative D call TRBD2 (5 bases). Germline CDR1 SEHNR, CDR2 FQNEAQ (reference sequence). Trimming took off 5 bases at V and 4 bases at J, with 7 bases between the two ends. CDR3 length: 12 residues. The CDR3 region is CASSAGADTQYF. The CDR3 DNA reads as TGTGCCAGCAGCGCGGGCGCAGATACGCAGTATTTT.

The chain recombines TRBV18 with TRBJ2-7; 8 bases are shared with TRBD2. Germline values: CDR1 KGHSH, CDR2 LQKENI. The V and J ends lost 6 bases and 0 bases, in that order; junction bases with no gene match: 7. CDR3 length equals 15 residues. The CDR3 region has the DNA TGTGCCAGCTCCCGGGGGGGCCCGAGCTCCTACGAGCAGTACTTC. This translates into CASSRGGPSSYEQYF.

This chain connects TRBV28 to TRBJ2-7; D possibly matches TRBD1 or TRBD2 (5 bases each). Trimming took 7 bases from V and 3 from J, leaving 16 bases between them. There are 14 residues in the CDR3. Germline CDR1 reads MDHEN; CDR2 reads SYDVKM. CDR3 sequence: CASTPGRMIYEQYF. In nucleotides, the CDR3 is TGTGCCAGCACCCCGGGACGGATGATCTACGAGCAGTACTTC.

V and J are TRBV7-9 and TRBJ2-1, with 10 bases fitting TRBD2. CDR3 size: 16 residues. Germline assignment: CDR1 SEHNR and CDR2 FQNEAQ (reference sequence). Trimming cost V 4 bases and J 1 base; bases outside gene matches: 4. Written as DNA, the CDR3 is TGTGCCAGCAGCTCCCCTAGCGGGAGATCCTACAATGAGCAGTTCTTC. Its protein is CASSSPSGRSYNEQFF.

Concerning this clone itself: Other DNA sequences in the same sample also yield this CDR3. J is TRBJ2-7 and V is TRBV7-9; D tentatively reads TRBD1 or TRBD2 (5 bases each). The germline V gene encodes CDR1 SEHNR and CDR2 FQNEAQ (reference sequence). V lost 4 bases and J lost 0, with 10 bases in between. CDR3 length: 14 amino acids. CDR3 DNA sequence: TGTGCCAGCAGCTCCCCGGGACCCTCCTACGAGCAGTACTTC. Translated, it gives CASSSPGPSYEQYF.

This rearrangement joins TRBV4-1 to TRBJ2-4; the D gene is possibly TRBD2 (5 bases). This CDR3 is 14 amino acids long. Germline V gene data show CDR1 as MGHRA and CDR2 as YSYEKL. The V end lost 4 bases, the J end lost 5 bases, and 12 bases lay between the germline ends. As DNA, the CDR3 is TGCGCCAGCAGCCTTCCACGGGGTGAAAACATTCAGTACTTC. Translated, it gives CASSLPRGENIQYF.

This clone was seen once. The chain combines TRBV28 with TRBJ2-7; no definite D call. Germline values: CDR1 MDHEN, CDR2 SYDVKM. Between the trimmed V and J ends, which lost 5 bases and 4 bases, there was a span of 9 bases. The CDR3 is made up of 12 amino acids. Here the CDR3 DNA reads TGTGCCAGCAGTCACCCTGGGTACGAGCAGTACTTC. It translates to CASSHPGYEQYF.

The chain uses TRBV5-4 and TRBJ2-1, with D possibly matching TRBD1 (6 bases). CDR1 and CDR2 (germline): SGHNT, YYREEE (reference sequence). The CDR3 extends over 14 amino acids. Trimming stripped 6 bases from V and 8 bases from J, with 18 bases between. The CDR3 nucleotides read TGTGCCAGCACCTTTTTGGGGGCCACGGATGAGCAGTTCTTC. Amino acids: CASTFLGATDEQFF.

As to this clone: Additional DNA sequences in this sample encode the identical CDR3. The chain carries TRBV27 and TRBJ1-1; D ambiguous. This CDR3 contains 14 residues. V was clipped by 3 bases and J by 2 bases, with 10 bases between them. Germline V CDR1 and CDR2: MNHEY, SMNVEV (reference sequence). The CDR3 DNA is TGTGCCAGCAGTTTGACCGGAGGCAACACTGAAGCTTTCTTT. It specifies CASSLTGGNTEAFF.

The chain combines TRBV9 with TRBJ2-7, with D possibly TRBD1 on 6 matching bases. Germline lookup yields CDR1 SGDLS and CDR2 YYNGEE. V was clipped by 0 bases and J by 1 base, with 11 bases between them. The CDR3 is 15 amino acids. In nucleotides, the CDR3 is TGTGCCAGCAGCGTAGCGGGGACAATATCCTACGAGCAGTACTTC. Protein: CASSVAGTISYEQYF.

V is TRBV5-5 and J is TRBJ2-7; D is ambiguous. Between the trimmed V and J ends, which lost 0 bases and 4 bases, there was a span of 11 bases. The CDR3 runs to 14 residues. Germline V gene lookup returns CDR1 SGHKS and CDR2 YYEKEE (reference sequence). CDR3 region: CASSLAGAWYEQYF. In DNA, the CDR3 is TGTGCCAGCAGCTTGGCAGGAGCTTGGTACGAGCAGTACTTC.

The gene calls are TRBV18 and TRBJ1-4, with D uncertain. The CDR3 totals 16 residues. Germline CDR1 and CDR2: KGHSH and LQKENI. V was shortened by 1 base and J by 2 bases, with 11 bases between the two germline ends. CDR3 bases: TGTGCCAGCTCACCACAACGCGGGAGTACTAATGAAAAACTGTTTTTT. Translation: CASSPQRGSTNEKLFF. Full variable domain (missing parts from reference TRBV18 and TRBJ1-4): NAGVMQNPRHLVRRRGQEARLRCSPMKGHSHVYWYRQLPEEGLKFMVYLQKENIIDESGMPKERFSAEFPKEGPSILRIQQVVRGDSAAYFCASSPQRGSTNEKLFFGSGTQLSVL.

This rearrangement joins TRBV7-2 to TRBJ1-5; the D gene is possibly TRBD1 (6 bases). V dropped 1 base and J dropped 4 bases, with 11 bases sitting between them. The CDR3 contains 15 residues. Germline V gene sequence: CDR1 SGHTA, CDR2 FQGNSA. As DNA, the CDR3 is TGTGCCAGCAGCTTAGGACAGGCCCGAAATCAGCCCCAGCATTTT. It yields the protein CASSLGQARNQPQHF.

Turning to this clone: Other DNA sequences in the sample encode the same CDR3. This sequence joins TRBV9 and TRBJ2-1, with 7 bases identical to TRBD1. The CDR3 sequence is 14 residues long. Germline-derived CDR1 and CDR2 are SGDLS and YYNGEE. Unmatched junction bases numbered 3, after V lost 3 bases and J lost 3 bases. The chain's CDR3 is CASSARDSYNEQFF. CDR3 nucleotide sequence: TGTGCCAGCAGCGCCCGGGACAGCTACAATGAGCAGTTCTTC.

The chain is built from TRBV28 and TRBJ1-5, with 7 positions matching TRBD1. After removal of 4 bases from V and 6 bases from J, the junction contained 6 bases not matched to a gene. The CDR3 runs 14 residues. Looked up from germline, CDR1 is MDHEN and CDR2 is SYDVKM. This CDR3 reads CASSSDRVSQPQHF. CDR3 bases: TGTGCCAGCAGTTCCGACAGGGTATCTCAGCCCCAGCATTTT.

A word on this clone: The same CDR3 can be traced to other DNA sequences in this sample. This chain connects TRBV30 to TRBJ2-3, with D unresolved. Trimming pared 1 base from V and 4 bases from J, leaving 3 bases between. The V gene's germline CDR1 is GTSNPN and CDR2 SVGIG (reference sequence). This CDR3 comprises 11 residues. DNA of the CDR3: TGTGCCTGGAGTGCCGCAGATACGCAGTATTTT. Translation: CAWSAADTQYF.

V gene TRBV5-6 combines with J gene TRBJ2-2; D not certain. The ends were cut back, 0 bases at V and 6 bases at J, with 6 bases in the middle. Germline CDR1 SGHDT, CDR2 YYEEEE. The CDR3 is 13 residues long. The CDR3 loop is CASSLDGAGELFF. The CDR3 region has the DNA TGTGCCAGCAGCTTGGATGGGGCCGGGGAGCTGTTTTTT. Together with reference TRBV5-6 and TRBJ2-2, the CDR3 gives the full variable domain: DAGVTQSPTHLIKTRGQQVTLRCSPKSGHDTVSWYQQALGQGPQFIFQYYEEEERQRGNFPDRFSGHQFPNYSSELNVNALLLGDSALYLCASSLDGAGELFFGEGSRLTVL.

The gene calls are TRBV28 and TRBJ2-7; 11 bases agree with TRBD2. The ends lost 7 bases at V and 0 bases at J; junction bases unmatched: 2. The CDR3 runs to 14 residues. CDR1 MDHEN and CDR2 SYDVKM come from the germline V gene. The CDR3 is CASTLAGGSYEQYF. The CDR3 coding sequence is TGTGCCAGCACCCTAGCGGGAGGCTCCTACGAGCAGTACTTC.

This sequence joins TRBV28 and TRBJ1-5; possibly TRBD1 for D (6 bases). Germline-derived CDR1 and CDR2 are MDHEN and SYDVKM. Trimming took 4 bases from V and 2 from J, leaving 15 bases between them. The CDR3 length is 16 residues. As DNA, the CDR3 is TGTGCCAGCAGTTCCCTCTACAGGGAGGGCAATCAGCCCCAGCATTTT. It specifies CASSSLYREGNQPQHF.

The chain couples TRBV14 to TRBJ2-2; D perhaps matches TRBD1 (5 bases). Germline V gene sequence: CDR1 SGHDN, CDR2 FVKESK. CDR3 length: 14 amino acids. Trimming shortened V by 4 bases and J by 13 bases, and 19 bases separated the two germline ends. The CDR3 region is CASSPLHGQGGLFF. The CDR3 coding sequence is TGTGCCAGCAGCCCTTTACACGGGCAGGGCGGGCTGTTTTTT.